The 5 T cell receptor beta chains in this list originate from one sample, sequenced in a study of a mutant IDH1 vaccine in newly diagnosed glioma. The data were produced by immunoSEQ multiplex PCR, yet TCRdb's version contains in-frame clones alone and is incomplete. The sample has tens of thousands of clones; roughly 79% are singletons. Time point given: week 23, last vaccination. Each dose delivered 300 ug of mutant IDH1 20-mer peptide subcutaneously with imiquimod. Which antigens these TCRs recognize remains unknown. The sequences come from PBMCs, collected from a glioma patient whose treatment included an IDH1 peptide vaccine. The receptors shown here come from a woman aged 40 to 55 with glioma. Some clones in this sample may be carry-over from other donors' samples.

The DNA of the CDR3 is TGCGCCAGCAGCTTGGCCGAGTGGGTGACCTCCTACAATGAGCAGTTCTTC. Translation: CASSLAEWVTSYNEQFF. The chain carries TRBV5-1 and TRBJ2-1; D not certain. CDR1 is SGHRS and CDR2 is YFSETQ in the germline V gene. Trimming left V 0 bases short and J 0 bases short, with 13 bases between. There are 17 residues in the CDR3.

The chain couples TRBV5-4 to TRBJ2-7; a possible D gene is TRBD1 (6 bases). The CDR3 spans 14 residues. CDR1 and CDR2 (germline): SGHNT, YYREEE (reference sequence). The V and J ends lost 1 base and 7 bases respectively, with 15 bases between them. The CDR3 loop reads CASSLLGGGGEQYF. For the CDR3, the DNA is TGTGCCAGCAGCTTGTTGGGTGGGGGCGGTGAGCAGTACTTC. The full variable domain, its missing parts supplied by reference TRBV5-4 and TRBJ2-7, is ETGVTQSPTHLIKTRGQQVTLRCSSQSGHNTVSWYQQALGQGPQFIFQYYREEENGRGNFPPRFSGLQFPNYSSELNVNALELDDSALYLCASSLLGGGGEQYFGPGTRLTVT.

This clone occurred a few times. Here the CDR3 reads CASSPAWRANNEQFF. For the CDR3, the DNA is TGCGCCAGCAGCCCCGCGTGGCGGGCAAACAATGAGCAGTTCTTC. V and J are TRBV4-1 and TRBJ2-1; D may be TRBD2 (5 bases). CDR1 is MGHRA and CDR2 is YSYEKL in the germline V gene. The CDR3 has 15 residues. V dropped 4 bases and J dropped 5 bases, with 15 bases sitting between them.

The J gene is TRBJ1-1, the V gene TRBV5-5, with D unclear. V lost 2 bases and J 8 bases, leaving 13 bases between the germline ends. The CDR3 has 13 residues. CDR1 and CDR2 (germline): SGHKS, YYEKEE (reference sequence). CDR3 loop: CASSFRDGLEAFF. The CDR3 DNA is TGTGCCAGCAGCTTTCGAGACGGTTTAGAAGCTTTCTTT.

The chain carries TRBV5-5 and TRBJ1-1, with TRBD1 matching over 8 bases. The germline gives CDR1 SGHKS, CDR2 YYEKEE (reference sequence). The CDR3 is made up of 16 amino acids. Trimming took 2 bases from V and 5 from J; bases not matched to a gene: 11. CDR3 residues: CASSFLGQVGRTEAFF. In DNA form, the CDR3 reads TGTGCCAGCAGCTTCTTGGGACAGGTGGGAAGGACTGAAGCTTTCTTT.